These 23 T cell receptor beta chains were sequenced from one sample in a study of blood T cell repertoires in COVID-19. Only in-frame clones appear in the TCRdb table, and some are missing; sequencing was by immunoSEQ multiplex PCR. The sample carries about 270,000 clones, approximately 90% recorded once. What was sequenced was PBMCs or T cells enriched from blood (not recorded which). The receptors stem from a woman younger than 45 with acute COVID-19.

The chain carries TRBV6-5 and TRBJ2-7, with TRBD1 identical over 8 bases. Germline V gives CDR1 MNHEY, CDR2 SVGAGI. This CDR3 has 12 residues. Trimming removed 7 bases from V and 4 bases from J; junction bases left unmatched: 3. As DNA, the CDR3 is TGTGCCAGCACAGGGGGCGGTTACGAGCAGTACTTC. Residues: CASTGGGYEQYF.

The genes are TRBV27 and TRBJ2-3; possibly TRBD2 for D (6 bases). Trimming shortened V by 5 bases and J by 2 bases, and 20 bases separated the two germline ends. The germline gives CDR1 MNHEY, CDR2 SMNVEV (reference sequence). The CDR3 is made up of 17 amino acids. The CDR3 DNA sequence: TGTGCCAGCAGTCAAGGGATGGGGGGAGGAACCACAGATACGCAGTATTTT. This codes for CASSQGMGGGTTDTQYF.

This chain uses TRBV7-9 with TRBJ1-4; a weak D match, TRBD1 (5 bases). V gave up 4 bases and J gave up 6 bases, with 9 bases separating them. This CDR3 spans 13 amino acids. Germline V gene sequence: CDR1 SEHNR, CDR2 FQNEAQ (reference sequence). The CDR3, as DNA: TGTGCCAGCAGCTGGGGACTAGATGAAAAACTGTTTTTT. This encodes CASSWGLDEKLFF. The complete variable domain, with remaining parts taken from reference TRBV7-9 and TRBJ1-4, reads DTGVSQNPRHKITKRGQNVTFRCDPISEHNRLYWYRQTLGQGPEFLTYFQNEAQLEKSRLLSDRFSAERPKGSFSTLEIQRTEQGDSAMYLCASSWGLDEKLFFGSGTQLSVL.

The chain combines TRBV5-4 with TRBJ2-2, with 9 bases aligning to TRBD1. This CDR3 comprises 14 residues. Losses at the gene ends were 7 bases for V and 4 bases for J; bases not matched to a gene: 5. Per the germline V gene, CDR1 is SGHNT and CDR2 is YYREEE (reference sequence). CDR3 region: CASGQGMGTGELFF. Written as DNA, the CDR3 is TGTGCCAGCGGACAGGGGATGGGCACCGGGGAGCTGTTTTTT.

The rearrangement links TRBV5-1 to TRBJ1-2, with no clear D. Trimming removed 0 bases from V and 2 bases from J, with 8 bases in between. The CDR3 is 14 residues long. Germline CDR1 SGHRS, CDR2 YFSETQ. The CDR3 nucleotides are TGCGCCAGCAGCTTGGATGCGGGCAACTATGGCTACACCTTC. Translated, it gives CASSLDAGNYGYTF.

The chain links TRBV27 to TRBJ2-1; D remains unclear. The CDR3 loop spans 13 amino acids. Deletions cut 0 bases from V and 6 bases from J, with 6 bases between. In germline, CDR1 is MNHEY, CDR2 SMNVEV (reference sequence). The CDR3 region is CASSLSLVNEQFF. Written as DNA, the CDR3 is TGTGCCAGCAGTTTATCACTTGTCAATGAGCAGTTCTTC.

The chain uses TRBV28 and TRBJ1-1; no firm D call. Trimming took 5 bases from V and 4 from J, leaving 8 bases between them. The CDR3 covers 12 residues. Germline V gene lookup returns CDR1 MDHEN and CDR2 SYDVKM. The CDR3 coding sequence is TGTGCCAGCAGTCCCCACACCACTGAAGCTTTCTTT. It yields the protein CASSPHTTEAFF.

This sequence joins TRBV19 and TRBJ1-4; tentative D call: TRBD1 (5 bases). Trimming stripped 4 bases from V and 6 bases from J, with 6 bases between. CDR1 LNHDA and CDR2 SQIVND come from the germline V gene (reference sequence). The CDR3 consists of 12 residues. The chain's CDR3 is CASSRGDEKLFF. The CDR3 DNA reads TGTGCCAGTAGTAGGGGGGATGAAAAACTGTTTTTT.

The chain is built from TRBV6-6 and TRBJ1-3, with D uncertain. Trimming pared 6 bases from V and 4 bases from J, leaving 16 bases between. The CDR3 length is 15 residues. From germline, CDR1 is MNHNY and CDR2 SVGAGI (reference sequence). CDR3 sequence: CASSIDGGWGNTIYF. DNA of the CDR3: TGTGCCAGCAGCATCGACGGAGGATGGGGAAACACCATATATTTT.

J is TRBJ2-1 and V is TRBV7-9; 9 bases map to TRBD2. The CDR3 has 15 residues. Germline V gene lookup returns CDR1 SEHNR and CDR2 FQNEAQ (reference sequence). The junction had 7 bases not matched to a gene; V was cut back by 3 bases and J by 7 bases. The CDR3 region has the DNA TGTGCCAGCAGCTTGGTCCTAGCGGGACCTAATGAGCAGTTCTTC. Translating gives CASSLVLAGPNEQFF. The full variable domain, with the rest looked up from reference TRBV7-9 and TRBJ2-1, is DTGVSQNPRHKITKRGQNVTFRCDPISEHNRLYWYRQTLGQGPEFLTYFQNEAQLEKSRLLSDRFSAERPKGSFSTLEIQRTEQGDSAMYLCASSLVLAGPNEQFFGPGTRLTVL.

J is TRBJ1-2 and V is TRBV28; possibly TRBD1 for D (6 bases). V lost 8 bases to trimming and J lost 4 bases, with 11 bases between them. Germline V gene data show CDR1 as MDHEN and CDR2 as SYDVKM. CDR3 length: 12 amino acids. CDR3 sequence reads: CASARTAYGYTF. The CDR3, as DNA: TGTGCCAGCGCTCGGACAGCCTATGGCTACACCTTC.

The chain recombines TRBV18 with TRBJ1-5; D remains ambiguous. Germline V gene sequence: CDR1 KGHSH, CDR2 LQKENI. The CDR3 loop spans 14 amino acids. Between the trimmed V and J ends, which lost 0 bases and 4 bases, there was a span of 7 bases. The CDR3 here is CASSPPSRNQPQHF. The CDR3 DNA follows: TGTGCCAGCTCACCACCTTCGAGGAATCAGCCCCAGCATTTT.

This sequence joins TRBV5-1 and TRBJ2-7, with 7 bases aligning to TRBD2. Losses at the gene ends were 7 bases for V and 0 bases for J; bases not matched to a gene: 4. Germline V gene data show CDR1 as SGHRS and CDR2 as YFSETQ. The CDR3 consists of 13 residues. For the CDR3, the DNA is TGCGCCAGCTCCCAGCGGGACTCCTACGAGCAGTACTTC. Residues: CASSQRDSYEQYF.

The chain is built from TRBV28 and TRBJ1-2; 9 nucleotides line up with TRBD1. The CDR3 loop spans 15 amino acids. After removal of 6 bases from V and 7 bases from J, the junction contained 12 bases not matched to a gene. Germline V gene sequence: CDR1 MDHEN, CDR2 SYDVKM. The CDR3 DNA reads TGTGCCAGCAGGCTGGAACTACAGGGGGCGTTTGGCTACACCTTC. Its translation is CASRLELQGAFGYTF.

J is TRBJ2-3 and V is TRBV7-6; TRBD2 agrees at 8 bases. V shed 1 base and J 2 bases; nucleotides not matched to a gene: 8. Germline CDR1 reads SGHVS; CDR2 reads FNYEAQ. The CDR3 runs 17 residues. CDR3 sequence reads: CASSLGLTSGNTDTQYF. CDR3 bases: TGTGCCAGCAGCTTAGGACTTACTAGCGGAAACACAGATACGCAGTATTTT.

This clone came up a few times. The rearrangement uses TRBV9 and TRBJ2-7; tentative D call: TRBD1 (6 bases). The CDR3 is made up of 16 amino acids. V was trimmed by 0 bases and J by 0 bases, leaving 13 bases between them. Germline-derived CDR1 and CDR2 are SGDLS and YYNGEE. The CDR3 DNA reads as TGTGCCAGCAGCGTAGGAGGAGAGGGGGACTCCTACGAGCAGTACTTC. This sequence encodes CASSVGGEGDSYEQYF.

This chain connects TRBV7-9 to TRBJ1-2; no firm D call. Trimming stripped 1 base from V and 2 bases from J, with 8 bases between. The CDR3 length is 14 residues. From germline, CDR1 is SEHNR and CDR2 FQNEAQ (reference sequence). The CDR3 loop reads CASSLEQKNYGYTF. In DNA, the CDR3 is TGTGCCAGCAGCTTAGAACAGAAAAACTATGGCTACACCTTC. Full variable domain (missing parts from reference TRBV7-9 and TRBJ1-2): DTGVSQNPRHKITKRGQNVTFRCDPISEHNRLYWYRQTLGQGPEFLTYFQNEAQLEKSRLLSDRFSAERPKGSFSTLEIQRTEQGDSAMYLCASSLEQKNYGYTFGSGTRLTVV.

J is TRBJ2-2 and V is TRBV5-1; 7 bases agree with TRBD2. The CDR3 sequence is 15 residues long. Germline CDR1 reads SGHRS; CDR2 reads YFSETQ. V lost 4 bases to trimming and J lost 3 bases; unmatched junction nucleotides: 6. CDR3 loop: CASSPSGVDTGELFF. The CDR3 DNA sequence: TGCGCCAGCAGCCCGAGCGGGGTGGACACCGGGGAGCTGTTTTTT.

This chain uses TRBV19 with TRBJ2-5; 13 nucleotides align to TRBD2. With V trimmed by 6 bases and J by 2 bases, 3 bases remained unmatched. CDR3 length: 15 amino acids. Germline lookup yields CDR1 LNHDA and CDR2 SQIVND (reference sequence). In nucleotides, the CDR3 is TGTGCCAGTAGAAGGGGACTAGCGGGACAAGAGACCCAGTACTTC. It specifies CASRRGLAGQETQYF.

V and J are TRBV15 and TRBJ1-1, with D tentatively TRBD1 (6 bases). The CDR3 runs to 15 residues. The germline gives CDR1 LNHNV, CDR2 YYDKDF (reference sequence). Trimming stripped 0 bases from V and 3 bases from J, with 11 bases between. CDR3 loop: CATSREGGMDTEAFF. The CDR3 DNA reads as TGTGCCACCAGCAGAGAAGGGGGAATGGACACTGAAGCTTTCTTT.

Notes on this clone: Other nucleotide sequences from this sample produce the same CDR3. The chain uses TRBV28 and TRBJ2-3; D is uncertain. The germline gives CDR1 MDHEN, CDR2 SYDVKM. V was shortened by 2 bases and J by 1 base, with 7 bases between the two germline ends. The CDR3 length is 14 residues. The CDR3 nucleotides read TGTGCCAGCAGTTTACCCAGCGGCACAGATACGCAGTATTTT. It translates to CASSLPSGTDTQYF.

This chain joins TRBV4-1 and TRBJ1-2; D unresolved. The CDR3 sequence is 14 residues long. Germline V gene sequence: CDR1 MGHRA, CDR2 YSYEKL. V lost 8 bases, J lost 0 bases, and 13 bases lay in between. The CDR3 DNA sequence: TGCGCCAGCGTCCGGGTCCCAGCTAACTATGGCTACACCTTC. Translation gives CASVRVPANYGYTF.

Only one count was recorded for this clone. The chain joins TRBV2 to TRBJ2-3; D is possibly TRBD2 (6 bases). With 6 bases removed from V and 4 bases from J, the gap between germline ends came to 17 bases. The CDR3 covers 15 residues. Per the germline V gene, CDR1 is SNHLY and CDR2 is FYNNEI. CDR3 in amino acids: CASSADSGGPDTQYF. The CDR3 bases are TGTGCCAGCAGCGCCGATAGCGGCGGCCCAGATACGCAGTATTTT.